This is a list of T cell receptor beta chains from one sample in a study of shared clonotypes between healthy human individuals. Using immunoSEQ multiplex PCR, the repertoire was profiled, and TCRdb retains in-frame clones only, with some absent. Seen here are about 500,000 clones, roughly 80% observed once, and the top ten hold about 12%. Sequenced input: PBMCs. Receptors were obtained from a woman aged 40 to 50 in good health. Some clones in this sample may be carry-over from other donors' samples. The CDR3 runs from the conserved cysteine through the conserved F or W. The D gene is left open where the match is weak. Expanded clones are given a class, and other clones once, few, many or no size at all.

clone size: once
V gene: TRBV28
D gene: TRBD2
J gene: TRBJ2-3
CDR3 protein: CASSLMLAGYTDTQYF
CDR3 DNA: TGTGCCAGCAGTTTAATGCTAGCGGGATACACAGATACGCAGTATTTT

clone size: -
V gene: TRBV18
D gene: TRBD1
J gene: TRBJ2-5
CDR3 protein: CASSPRTGRTETQYF
CDR3 DNA: TGTGCCAGCTCACCTCGGACAGGGCGGACGGAGACCCAGTACTTC

clone size: -
V gene: TRBV28
D gene: -
J gene: TRBJ1-1
CDR3 protein: CASSSRREAFF
CDR3 DNA: TGTGCCAGCAGTTCCAGGAGAGAAGCTTTCTTT

clone size: -
V gene: TRBV5-6
D gene: TRBD1
J gene: TRBJ1-1
CDR3 protein: CASSLYFTGGTEAFF
CDR3 DNA: TGTGCCAGCAGCTTGTATTTCACAGGGGGCACTGAAGCTTTCTTT

clone size: -
V gene: TRBV27
D gene: -
J gene: TRBJ2-7
CDR3 protein: CASCRSRDRSYEQYF
CDR3 DNA: TGTGCCAGCTGTAGGTCCCGCGACCGATCCTACGAGCAGTACTTC

clone size: -
V gene: TRBV6-4
D gene: TRBD2
J gene: TRBJ2-1
CDR3 protein: CASSFGTSSPYEQFF
CDR3 DNA: TGTGCCAGCAGCTTTGGGACTAGCAGTCCCTATGAGCAGTTCTTC

clone size: -
V gene: TRBV19
D gene: TRBD1
J gene: TRBJ2-7
CDR3 protein: CASSARTGSIYEQYF
CDR3 DNA: TGTGCCAGTAGTGCCCGGACAGGGTCCATCTACGAGCAGTACTTC

clone size: -
V gene: TRBV18
D gene: TRBD1
J gene: TRBJ1-5
CDR3 protein: CASSPRTGQGPYQPQHF
CDR3 DNA: TGTGCCAGCTCACCGCGTACGGGACAGGGTCCTTATCAGCCCCAGCATTTT

clone size: many
V gene: TRBV6-1
D gene: TRBD2
J gene: TRBJ2-1
CDR3 protein: CASLSSGIYNEQFF
CDR3 DNA: TGTGCCAGCCTCTCTAGCGGGATCTACAATGAGCAGTTCTTC

clone size: many
V gene: TRBV30
D gene: -
J gene: TRBJ1-4
CDR3 protein: CAWGEQGANEKLFF
CDR3 DNA: TGTGCCTGGGGGGAACAGGGTGCTAATGAAAAACTGTTTTTT

clone size: -
V gene: TRBV2
D gene: -
J gene: TRBJ1-2
CDR3 protein: CASSLGDYGYTF
CDR3 DNA: TGTGCCAGCTCGTTGGGGGACTATGGCTACACCTTC

clone size: -
V gene: TRBV27
D gene: -
J gene: TRBJ2-3
CDR3 protein: CASSPRTDASNTQYF
CDR3 DNA: TGTGCCAGCAGTCCACGGACAGACGCCTCAAATACGCAGTATTTT

clone size: -
V gene: TRBV30
D gene: TRBD1
J gene: TRBJ2-2
CDR3 protein: CAGRQGPSNTGELFF
CDR3 DNA: TGTGCCGGAAGACAGGGGCCGTCGAACACCGGGGAGCTGTTTTTT

clone size: -
V gene: TRBV15
D gene: -
J gene: TRBJ2-3
CDR3 protein: CATSRDRADTQYF
CDR3 DNA: TGTGCCACCAGCAGAGATCGCGCAGATACGCAGTATTTT